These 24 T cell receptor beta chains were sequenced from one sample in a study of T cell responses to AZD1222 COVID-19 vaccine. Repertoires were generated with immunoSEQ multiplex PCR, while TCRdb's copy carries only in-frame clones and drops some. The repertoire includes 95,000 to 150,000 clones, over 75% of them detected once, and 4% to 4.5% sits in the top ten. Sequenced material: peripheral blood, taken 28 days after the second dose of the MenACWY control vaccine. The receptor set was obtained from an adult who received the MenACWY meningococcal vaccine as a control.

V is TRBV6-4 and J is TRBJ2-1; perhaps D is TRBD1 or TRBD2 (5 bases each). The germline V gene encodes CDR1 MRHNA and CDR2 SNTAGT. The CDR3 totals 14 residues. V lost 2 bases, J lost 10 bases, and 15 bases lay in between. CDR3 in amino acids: CASSDRTGAGEQFF. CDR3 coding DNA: TGTGCCAGCAGTGACCGGACTGGTGCAGGGGAGCAGTTCTTC.

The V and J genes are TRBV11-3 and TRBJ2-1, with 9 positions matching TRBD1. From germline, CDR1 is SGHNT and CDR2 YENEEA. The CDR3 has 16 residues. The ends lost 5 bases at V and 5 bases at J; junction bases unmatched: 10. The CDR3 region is CASSPEGTGRDNEQFF. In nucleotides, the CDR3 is TGTGCCAGCAGCCCCGAGGGGACAGGGAGGGACAATGAGCAGTTCTTC.

The CDR3 DNA is TGTGCCAGCTCACCACTCTGGTCCCTAGGGGAGCTGTTTTTT. Encoded protein: CASSPLWSLGELFF. V and J are TRBV18 and TRBJ2-2; no clear D. CDR3 length equals 14 residues. Trimming stripped 1 base from V and 8 bases from J, with 11 bases between. Germline V gene data show CDR1 as KGHSH and CDR2 as LQKENI. The full variable domain, in which reference TRBV18 and TRBJ2-2 provide the parts outside the CDR3, is NAGVMQNPRHLVRRRGQEARLRCSPMKGHSHVYWYRQLPEEGLKFMVYLQKENIIDESGMPKERFSAEFPKEGPSILRIQQVVRGDSAAYFCASSPLWSLGELFFGEGSRLTVL.

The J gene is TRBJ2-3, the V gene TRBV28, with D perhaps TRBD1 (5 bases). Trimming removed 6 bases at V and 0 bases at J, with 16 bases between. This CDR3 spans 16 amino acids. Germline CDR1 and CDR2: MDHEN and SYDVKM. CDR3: CASSSLGAGSTDTQYF. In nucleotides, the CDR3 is TGTGCCAGCAGCTCCCTAGGGGCAGGGAGCACAGATACGCAGTATTTT.

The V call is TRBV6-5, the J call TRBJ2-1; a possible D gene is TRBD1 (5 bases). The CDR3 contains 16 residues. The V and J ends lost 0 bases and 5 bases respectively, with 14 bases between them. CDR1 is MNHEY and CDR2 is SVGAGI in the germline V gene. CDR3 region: CASSYSIRGWDNEQFF. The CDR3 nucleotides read TGTGCCAGCAGTTACTCGATAAGGGGCTGGGACAATGAGCAGTTCTTC.

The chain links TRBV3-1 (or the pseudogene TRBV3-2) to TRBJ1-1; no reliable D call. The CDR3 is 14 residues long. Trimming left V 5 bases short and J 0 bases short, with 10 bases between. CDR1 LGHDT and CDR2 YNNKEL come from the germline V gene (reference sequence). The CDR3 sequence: CASSITDLNTEAFF. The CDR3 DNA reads TGTGCCAGCAGCATTACAGACTTGAACACTGAAGCTTTCTTT.

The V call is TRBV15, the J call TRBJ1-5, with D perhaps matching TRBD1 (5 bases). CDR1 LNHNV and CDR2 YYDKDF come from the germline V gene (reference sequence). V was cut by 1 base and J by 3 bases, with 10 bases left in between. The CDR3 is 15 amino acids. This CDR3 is CATSRAGTNNQPQHF. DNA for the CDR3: TGTGCCACCAGCAGAGCGGGGACGAACAATCAGCCCCAGCATTTT.

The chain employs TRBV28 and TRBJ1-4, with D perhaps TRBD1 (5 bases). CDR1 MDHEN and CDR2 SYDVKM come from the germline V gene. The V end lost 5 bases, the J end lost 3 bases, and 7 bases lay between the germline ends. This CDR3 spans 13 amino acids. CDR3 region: CASSGTANEKLFF. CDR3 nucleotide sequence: TGTGCCAGCAGTGGGACGGCTAATGAAAAACTGTTTTTT.

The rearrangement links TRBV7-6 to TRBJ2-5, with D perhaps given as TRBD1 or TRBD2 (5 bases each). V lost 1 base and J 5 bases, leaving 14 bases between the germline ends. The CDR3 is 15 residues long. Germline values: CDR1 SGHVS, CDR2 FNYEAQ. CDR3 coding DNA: TGTGCCAGCAGCTTAGTTGCAGGGACCCAGGAGACCCAGTACTTC. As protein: CASSLVAGTQETQYF. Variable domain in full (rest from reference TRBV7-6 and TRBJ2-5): GAGVSQSPRYKVTKRGQDVALRCDPISGHVSLYWYRQALGQGPEFLTYFNYEAQQDKSGLPNDRFSAERPEGSISTLTIQRTEQRDSAMYRCASSLVAGTQETQYFGPGTRLLVL.

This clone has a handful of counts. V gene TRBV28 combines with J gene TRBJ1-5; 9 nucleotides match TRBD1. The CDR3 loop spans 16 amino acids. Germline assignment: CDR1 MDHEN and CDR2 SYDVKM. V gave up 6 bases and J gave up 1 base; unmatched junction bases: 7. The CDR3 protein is CASRQQGARSNQPQHF. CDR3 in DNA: TGTGCCAGCAGGCAACAGGGGGCGAGAAGCAATCAGCCCCAGCATTTT. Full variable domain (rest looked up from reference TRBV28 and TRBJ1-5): DVKVTQSSRYLVKRTGEKVFLECVQDMDHENMFWYRQDPGLGLRLIYFSYDVKMKEKGDIPEGYSVSREKKERFSLILESASTNQTSMYLCASRQQGARSNQPQHFGDGTRLSIL.

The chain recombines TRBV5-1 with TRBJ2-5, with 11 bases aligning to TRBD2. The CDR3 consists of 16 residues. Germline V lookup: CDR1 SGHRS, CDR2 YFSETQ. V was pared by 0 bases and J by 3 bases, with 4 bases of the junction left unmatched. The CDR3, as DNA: TGCGCCAGCAGCTTGGTACTAGCGGGGGCGAAAGAGACCCAGTACTTC. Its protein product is CASSLVLAGAKETQYF.

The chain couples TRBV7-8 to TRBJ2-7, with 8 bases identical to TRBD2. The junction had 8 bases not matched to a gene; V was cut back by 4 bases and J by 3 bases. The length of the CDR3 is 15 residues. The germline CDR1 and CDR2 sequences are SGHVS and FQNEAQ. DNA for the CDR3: TGTGCCAGCAGCTCCCCCGGCGGGAGGATCTACGAGCAGTACTTC. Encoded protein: CASSSPGGRIYEQYF. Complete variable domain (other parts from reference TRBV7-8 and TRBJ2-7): GAGVSQSPRYKVAKRGQDVALRCDPISGHVSLFWYQQALGQGPEFLTYFQNEAQLDKSGLPSDRFFAERPEGSVSTLKIQRTQQEDSAVYLCASSSPGGRIYEQYFGPGTRLTVT.

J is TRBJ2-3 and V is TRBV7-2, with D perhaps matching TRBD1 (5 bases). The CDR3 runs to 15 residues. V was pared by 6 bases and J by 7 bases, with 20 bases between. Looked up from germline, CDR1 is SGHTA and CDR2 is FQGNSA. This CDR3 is CASSPDSTTLNTQYF. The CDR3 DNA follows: TGTGCCAGCAGTCCAGACAGCACTACCCTCAATACGCAGTATTTT.

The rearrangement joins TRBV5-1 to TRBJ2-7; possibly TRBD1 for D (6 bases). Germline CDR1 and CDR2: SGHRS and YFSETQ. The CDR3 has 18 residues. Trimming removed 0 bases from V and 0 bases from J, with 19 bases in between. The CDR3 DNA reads TGCGCCAGCAGCTTGGCCCCGTTAGGACAGCGCCCCTCCTACGAGCAGTACGTC. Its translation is CASSLAPLGQRPSYEQYV.

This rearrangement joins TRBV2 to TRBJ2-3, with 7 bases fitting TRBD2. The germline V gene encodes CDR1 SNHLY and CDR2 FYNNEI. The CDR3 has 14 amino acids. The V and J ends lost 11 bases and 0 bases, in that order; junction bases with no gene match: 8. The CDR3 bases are TGTGCCGGGGGGGTCGGTAAGAGCACAGATACGCAGTATTTT. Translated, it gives CAGGVGKSTDTQYF.

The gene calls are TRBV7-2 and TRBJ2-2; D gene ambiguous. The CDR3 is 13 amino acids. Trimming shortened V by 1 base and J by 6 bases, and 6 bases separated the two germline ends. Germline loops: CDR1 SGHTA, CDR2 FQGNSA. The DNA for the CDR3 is TGTGCCAGCAGCTTAGGTCGGTCCGGGGAGCTGTTTTTT. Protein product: CASSLGRSGELFF.

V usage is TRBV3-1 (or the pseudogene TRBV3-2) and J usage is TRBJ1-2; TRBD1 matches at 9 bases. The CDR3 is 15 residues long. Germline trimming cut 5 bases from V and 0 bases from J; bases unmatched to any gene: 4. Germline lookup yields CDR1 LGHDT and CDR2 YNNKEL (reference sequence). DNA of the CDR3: TGTGCCAGCAGCTATAGGACAGGGGCTAACTATGGCTACACCTTC. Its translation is CASSYRTGANYGYTF.

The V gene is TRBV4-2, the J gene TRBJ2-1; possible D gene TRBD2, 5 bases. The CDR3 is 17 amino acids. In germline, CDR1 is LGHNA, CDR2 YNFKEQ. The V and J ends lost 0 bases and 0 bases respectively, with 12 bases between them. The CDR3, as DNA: TGTGCCAGCAGCCAAGATGAATCGGGGATCTCCTACAATGAGCAGTTCTTC. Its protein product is CASSQDESGISYNEQFF.

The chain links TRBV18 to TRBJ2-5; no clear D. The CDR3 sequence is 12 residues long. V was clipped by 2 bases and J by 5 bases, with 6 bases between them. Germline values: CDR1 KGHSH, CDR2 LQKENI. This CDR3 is CASSPAFETQYF. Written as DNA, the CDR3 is TGTGCCAGCTCACCAGCGTTCGAGACCCAGTACTTC. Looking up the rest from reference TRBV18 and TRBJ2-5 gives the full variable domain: NAGVMQNPRHLVRRRGQEARLRCSPMKGHSHVYWYRQLPEEGLKFMVYLQKENIIDESGMPKERFSAEFPKEGPSILRIQQVVRGDSAAYFCASSPAFETQYFGPGTRLLVL.

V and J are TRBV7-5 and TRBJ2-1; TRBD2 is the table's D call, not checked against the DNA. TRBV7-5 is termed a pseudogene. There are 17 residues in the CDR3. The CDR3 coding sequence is TGTGTCAGAAGCTTAGCGAAAAGCGGCCGCTCCTACAATGAGCAGTTCTTC. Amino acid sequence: CVRSLAKSGRSYNEQFF.

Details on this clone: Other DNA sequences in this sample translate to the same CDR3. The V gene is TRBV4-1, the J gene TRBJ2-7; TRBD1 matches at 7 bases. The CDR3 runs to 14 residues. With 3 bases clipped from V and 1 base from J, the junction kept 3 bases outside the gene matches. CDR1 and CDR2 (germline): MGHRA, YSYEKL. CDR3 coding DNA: TGCGCCAGCAGCCAGGGCAGGGGGTCCTACGAGCAGTACTTC. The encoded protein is CASSQGRGSYEQYF.

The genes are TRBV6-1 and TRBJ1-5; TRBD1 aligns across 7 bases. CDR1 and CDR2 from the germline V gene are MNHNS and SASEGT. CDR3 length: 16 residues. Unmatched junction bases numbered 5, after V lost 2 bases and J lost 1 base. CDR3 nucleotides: TGTGCCAGCAGTGAAAGCACAGGGGACAGCAATCAGCCCCAGCATTTT. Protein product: CASSESTGDSNQPQHF.

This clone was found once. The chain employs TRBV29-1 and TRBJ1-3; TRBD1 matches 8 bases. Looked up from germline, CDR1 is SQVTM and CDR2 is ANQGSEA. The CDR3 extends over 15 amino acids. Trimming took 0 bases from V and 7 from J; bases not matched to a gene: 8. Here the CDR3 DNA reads TGCAGCGTTGAAGATGCGAACAGGGGGTCGAACACCATATATTTT. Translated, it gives CSVEDANRGSNTIYF.

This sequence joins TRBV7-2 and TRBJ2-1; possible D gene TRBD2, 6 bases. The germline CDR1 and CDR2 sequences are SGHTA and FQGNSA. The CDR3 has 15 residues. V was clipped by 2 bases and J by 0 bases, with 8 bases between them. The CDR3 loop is CASSLYGGSYNEQFF. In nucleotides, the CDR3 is TGTGCCAGCAGCTTATACGGGGGCTCCTACAATGAGCAGTTCTTC. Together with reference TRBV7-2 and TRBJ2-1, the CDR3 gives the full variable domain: GAGVSQSPSNKVTEKGKDVELRCDPISGHTALYWYRQSLGQGLEFLIYFQGNSAPDKSGLPSDRFSAERTGGSVSTLTIQRTQQEDSAVYLCASSLYGGSYNEQFFGPGTRLTVL.